These 19 T cell receptor beta chains originate from one sample sequenced in a study of cytomegalovirus exposure and HLA in healthy donors. 13 Jbeta primers and 60 Vbeta primers were used for the PCR. The protocol was immunoSEQ multiplex PCR, while the TCRdb copy is restricted to in-frame clones and leaves out a portion. The sample records about 180,000 clones, over 70% being singletons. Sequencing was performed on PBMCs. These receptors originate from a man between 40 and 49 years old in good health and CMV-seronegative.

The J gene is TRBJ1-1, the V gene TRBV19, with TRBD1 matching 10 bases. V dropped 4 bases and J dropped 5; count of bases not matched to a gene: 4. The CDR3 totals 14 residues. Germline values: CDR1 LNHDA, CDR2 SQIVND (reference sequence). The CDR3 bases are TGTGCCAGTAGTAGACAGGGGGCGTTAACTGAAGCTTTCTTT. It codes for CASSRQGALTEAFF.

This chain joins TRBV5-1 and TRBJ1-1; D is perhaps TRBD1 (6 bases). CDR1 and CDR2 from the germline V gene are SGHRS and YFSETQ. The CDR3 length is 15 residues. V lost 1 base and J lost 1, with 11 bases in between. The CDR3 sequence: CASSLTGTKNTEAFF. The CDR3, as DNA: TGCGCCAGCAGCTTGACCGGGACAAAGAACACTGAAGCTTTCTTT.

The chain carries TRBV7-3 and TRBJ2-1; D may be TRBD2 (6 bases). Germline V gene sequence: CDR1 SGHTA, CDR2 FQGTGA. CDR3 length equals 16 residues. V was cut by 2 bases and J by 4 bases, with 15 bases left in between. The CDR3: CASSLGRGRGYNEQFF. For the CDR3, the DNA is TGTGCCAGCAGCTTAGGCCGGGGACGGGGGTACAATGAGCAGTTCTTC.

The chain links TRBV19 to TRBJ2-2; 7 nucleotides match TRBD2. Germline assignment: CDR1 LNHDA and CDR2 SQIVND (reference sequence). The CDR3 length is 15 residues. The V and J ends lost 5 bases and 3 bases, in that order; junction bases with no gene match: 6. The CDR3 region is CASSGGGRDTGELFF. Written as DNA, the CDR3 is TGTGCCAGTAGTGGAGGAGGGAGGGACACCGGGGAGCTGTTTTTT. The full variable domain, rest sourced from reference TRBV19 and TRBJ2-2, is DGGITQSPKYLFRKEGQNVTLSCEQNLNHDAMYWYRQDPGQGLRLIYYSQIVNDFQKGDIAEGYSVSREKKESFPLTVTSAQKNPTAFYLCASSGGGRDTGELFFGEGSRLTVL.

The J gene is TRBJ2-4, the V gene TRBV23-1, with 7 bases that match TRBD2. TRBV23-1 is an ORF, and what it does is uncertain. This CDR3 is built from 16 residues. V shed 2 bases and J 0 bases; nucleotides not matched to a gene: 4. DNA for the CDR3: TGCGCCAGCAGTCAAGGAGCGGGACTAGCCAAAAACATTCAGTACTTC. It specifies CASSQGAGLAKNIQYF.

The chain couples TRBV6-5 to TRBJ2-7; no firm D call. V lost 6 bases to trimming and J lost 3 bases, with 18 bases between them. Germline loops: CDR1 MNHEY, CDR2 SVGAGI. There are 15 residues in the CDR3. In DNA form, the CDR3 reads TGTGCCAGCAGCTCCCCTGCAATTTCAGTCTACGAGCAGTACTTC. This sequence encodes CASSSPAISVYEQYF.

The chain couples TRBV6-5 to TRBJ1-1; weak D call: TRBD1 (5 bases). CDR3 length equals 13 residues. The V gene's germline CDR1 is MNHEY and CDR2 SVGAGI. The germline V and J ends were trimmed by 2 bases and 4 bases, with 8 bases remaining between them. CDR3 protein: CASSYGGSTEAFF. CDR3 nucleotide sequence: TGTGCCAGCAGTTACGGGGGGTCCACTGAAGCTTTCTTT.

This clone is a singleton in its sample. V usage is TRBV19 and J usage is TRBJ1-5, with D maybe TRBD1 (6 bases). The CDR3 totals 14 residues. Germline loops: CDR1 LNHDA, CDR2 SQIVND (reference sequence). Trimming removed 6 bases from V and 10 bases from J, with 19 bases in between. CDR3 sequence: CASRPRQERSPQHF. The DNA of the CDR3 is TGTGCCAGTAGACCCAGACAGGAACGTAGCCCCCAGCATTTT.

The chain recombines TRBV7-2 with TRBJ2-5, with no clear D. Matching the DNA end better, TRBJ2-7 makes the J call doubtful. Germline V gene data show CDR1 as SGHTA and CDR2 as FQGNSA. This CDR3 contains 16 residues. The CDR3 reads CASSPTFGQVGYEQYF. The CDR3 DNA reads as TGTGCCAGCAGCCCAACTTTTGGGCAGGTCGGATACGAGCAGTACTTC.

CDR3 sequence reads: CASGMSGGASDTQYF. As DNA, the CDR3 is TGTGCTAGTGGGATGAGCGGGGGGGCATCAGATACGCAGTATTTT. The V and J genes are TRBV12-5 and TRBJ2-3; 10 bases align to TRBD2. Unmatched junction bases numbered 7, after V lost 6 bases and J lost 4 bases. Germline V gene lookup returns CDR1 LGHNT and CDR2 FRNRAP. The CDR3 contains 15 residues.

This clone was detected only once. An end of the junction does not agree with germline; a read error may underlie this. V is TRBV15 and J is TRBJ1-1; a possible D gene is TRBD1 (6 bases). The CDR3 runs to 14 residues. Germline CDR1 is LNHNV and CDR2 is YYDKDF (reference sequence). CDR3 region: CATIRGGVNTEAFF. The CDR3 DNA follows: TGTGCCACCATCAGAGGGGGGGTGAACACTGAAGCTTTCTTT.

The chain recombines TRBV2 with TRBJ2-7, with D perhaps TRBD2 (5 bases). The CDR3 consists of 11 residues. V shed 2 bases and J shed 9 bases, with 8 bases lying between them. Germline values: CDR1 SNHLY, CDR2 FYNNEI. DNA of the CDR3: TGTGCCAGCAGTGAAATGAGGGTGCAGTACTTC. It codes for CASSEMRVQYF.

The V call is TRBV11-3, the J call TRBJ2-1, with 9 bases fitting TRBD2. The length of the CDR3 is 20 residues. V shed 6 bases and J 1 base; nucleotides not matched to a gene: 19. In germline, CDR1 is SGHNT, CDR2 YENEEA. In DNA, the CDR3 is TGTGCCAGCAGTTTTAGACCGTTAGAATCCACTAGCGGGTCCTACAATGAGCAGTTCTTC. Translated, it gives CASSFRPLESTSGSYNEQFF.

The chain couples TRBV4-3 to TRBJ2-7, with 7 bases matching TRBD2. The CDR3 is made up of 17 amino acids. Germline assignment: CDR1 LGHNA and CDR2 YSLEER. V gave up 0 bases and J gave up 7 bases; unmatched junction bases: 15. DNA of the CDR3: TGCGCCAGCAGCCAAGATCCCCGCGGGAGCGCCTTTAGGGAGCAGTACTTC. The encoded protein is CASSQDPRGSAFREQYF.

The chain couples TRBV30 to TRBJ2-1; D is perhaps TRBD2 (6 bases). The germline V and J ends were trimmed by 7 bases and 2 bases, with 21 bases remaining between them. The CDR3 contains 16 residues. Germline V gene data show CDR1 as GTSNPN and CDR2 as SVGIG (reference sequence). The CDR3 is CASKARDRATYNEQFF. The CDR3 coding sequence is TGTGCCTCGAAAGCGCGGGACCGCGCCACCTACAATGAGCAGTTCTTC. Full variable domain (outside the CDR3, taken from reference TRBV30 and TRBJ2-1): SQTIHQWPATLVQPVGSPLSLECTVEGTSNPNLYWYRQAAGRGLQLLFYSVGIGQISSEVPQNLSASRPQDRQFILSSKKLLLSDSGFYLCASKARDRATYNEQFFGPGTRLTVL.

The chain uses TRBV7-9 and TRBJ2-5; 7 positions match TRBD1. The CDR3 has 14 residues. After removal of 2 bases from V and 6 bases from J, the junction contained 6 bases not matched to a gene. CDR1 SEHNR and CDR2 FQNEAQ come from the germline V gene (reference sequence). CDR3 bases: TGTGCCAGCAGCTTACTAGGGGGCGGACAGACCCAGTACTTC. It encodes CASSLLGGGQTQYF. Based on the CDR3 plus reference TRBV7-9 and TRBJ2-5, the full variable domain is DTGVSQNPRHKITKRGQNVTFRCDPISEHNRLYWYRQTLGQGPEFLTYFQNEAQLEKSRLLSDRFSAERPKGSFSTLEIQRTEQGDSAMYLCASSLLGGGQTQYFGPGTRLLVL.

The chain has TRBV7-9 and TRBJ2-1, with D maybe TRBD2 (7 bases). The CDR3 runs 15 residues. With 1 base removed from V and 2 bases from J, the gap between germline ends came to 9 bases. The germline V gene encodes CDR1 SEHNR and CDR2 FQNEAQ (reference sequence). CDR3 residues: CASSLGRGPYNEQFF. As DNA, the CDR3 is TGTGCCAGCAGCTTAGGGCGGGGGCCCTACAATGAGCAGTTCTTC.

The chain is built from TRBV5-8 and TRBJ2-3; perhaps TRBD2 as D (5 bases). With 6 bases removed from V and 5 bases from J, the gap between germline ends came to 13 bases. CDR1 and CDR2 (germline): SGHTS, YDEGEE. The CDR3 is made up of 13 amino acids. The chain's CDR3 is CASNFEGGDTQYF. In nucleotides, the CDR3 is TGTGCCAGCAATTTTGAGGGCGGAGATACGCAGTATTTT.

The rearrangement joins TRBV27 to TRBJ1-5, with 7 bases identical to TRBD1. Germline CDR1 is MNHEY and CDR2 is SMNVEV (reference sequence). The CDR3 is 14 residues long. V shed 4 bases, J shed 4 bases, and the junction held 4 bases outside the gene matches. Here the CDR3 reads CASSSATGNQPQHF. DNA for the CDR3: TGTGCCAGCAGTTCCGCGACAGGGAATCAGCCCCAGCATTTT.